A selection of T cell receptor beta chains follows, all from one sample in a study of identical twins. TCRdb reanalysed the 5' RACE reads using MiXCR and keeps one entry per CDR3 protein. The sample consists of 1.5 million to 2 million distinct CDR3 sequences, more than 30% of them appearing once. Sequencing was done on a sample of cord blood. The receptors come from a newborn girl in good health. CDR3s include the opening cysteine and the closing phenylalanine or tryptophan. D genes are given only for firm matches. Size values are once, few and many counts, or a class for expanded clones, and some rows have none.

NA	NA	TRBV20-1	TRBJ2-2	TGCAGTGCTAGGGGCAGGTCCACCGGGGAGCTGTTTTTT	CSARGRSTGELFF
NA	few	TRBV20-1	TRBJ1-1	TGCAGTGTCAGCCGGATGGACACTGAAGCTTTCTTT	CSVSRMDTEAFF
NA	few	TRBV28	TRBJ1-5	TGTGCCAGCAGTTCGGTGGCTCAGCCCCAGCATTTT	CASSSVAQPQHF
NA	NA	TRBV20-1	TRBJ2-3	TGCACCGCAGGGGGGAACACAGATACGCAGTATTTT	CTAGGNTDTQYF
TRBD1	few	TRBV2	TRBJ2-3	TGTGCCAGCAGTGAGAGACAGGGGCGCATAGATACGCAGTATTTT	CASSERQGRIDTQYF
NA	NA	TRBV25-1	TRBJ1-1	TGTGCCAGCAGTGAATACGCTGGGGGGACTGAAGCTTTCTTT	CASSEYAGGTEAFF
TRBD2	NA	TRBV4-2	TRBJ2-7	TGTGCCAGCAGCCGGGGGGGGGACCCCTACGAGCAGTACTTC	CASSRGGDPYEQYF
NA	NA	TRBV20-1	TRBJ1-1	TGCAGTGCCCCGTTCCGGGGACAGAACACTGAAGCTTTCTTT	CSAPFRGQNTEAFF
NA	NA	TRBV7-9	TRBJ1-5	TGTGCCAGCAGCTTAGTGGCGGGGAGGCAGAGCAATCAGCCCCAGCATTTT	CASSLVAGRQSNQPQHF
NA	few	TRBV20-1	TRBJ1-2	TGCAGCAAAGCTACAGGGATGGGCGGCTACACCTTC	CSKATGMGGYTF
NA	NA	TRBV4-1	TRBJ1-5	TGCGCCAGCAGCCAAGATACGGTAGGGGGGCCCTACAATCAGCCCCAGCATTTT	CASSQDTVGGPYNQPQHF
NA	many	TRBV12-3/TRBV12-4	TRBJ1-2	TGTGCCAGCAGTTTAGAGGGGAGAGGCTACACCTTC	CASSLEGRGYTF
NA	many	TRBV5-1	TRBJ1-1	TGCGCCAGCAGCCCAGGGGAGAACACTGAAGCTTTCTTT	CASSPGENTEAFF
NA	NA	TRBV28	TRBJ1-5	TGTGCCAGCAATCGACAGGTTGGAGGCAATCAGCCCCAGCATTTT	CASNRQVGGNQPQHF
NA	NA	TRBV6-6	TRBJ1-4	TGTACCAGCAGTTTAAGGGCCTCAACTAATGAAAAACTGTTTTTT	CTSSLRASTNEKLFF
NA	few	TRBV7-8	TRBJ2-1	TGTGCCAGCAGCCCCTCCACAGGTAGAACTTACAATGAGCAGTTCTTC	CASSPSTGRTYNEQFF
NA	NA	TRBV9	TRBJ2-7	TGTGCCAGCAGCCCCTCTAGCGTCCCACAGTACTTC	CASSPSSVPQYF
TRBD2	few	TRBV7-2	TRBJ2-3	TGTGCCAGCAGCTTAGTGCCTAGCGGGGGGGCTAGAACGCAGTATTTT	CASSLVPSGGARTQYF
TRBD2	few	TRBV4-2	TRBJ2-7	TGTGCCAGCAGCCAAGGATTGAGCGGGACTGCGTACTACGAGCAGTACTTC	CASSQGLSGTAYYEQYF
TRBD2	few	TRBV9	TRBJ2-1	TGTGCCAGCAGCGTTGCCGGGACTAGCAACAATGAGCAGTTCTTC	CASSVAGTSNNEQFF
NA	NA	TRBV27	TRBJ1-2	TGTGCCAGCAGTTTTTCGCAGGGACGCGGCTACACCTTC	CASSFSQGRGYTF
NA	few	TRBV28	TRBJ2-2	TGTGCCAGCAGTTTTTCCCCCGGGCCGAACACCGGGGAGCTGTTTTTT	CASSFSPGPNTGELFF
TRBD2	NA	TRBV20-1	TRBJ2-1	TGCAGTGCGTTCGGGACTAGCCGATACTATGAGCAGTTCTTC	CSAFGTSRYYEQFF
NA	NA	TRBV12-3/TRBV12-4	TRBJ1-6	TGTGCCAGCAGTTTTAGGCAGGGATTTCATTCACCCCTCCACTTT	CASSFRQGFHSPLHF
TRBD1	NA	TRBV5-8	TRBJ2-3	TGTGCCAGCAGCTTGGAGGGGACAGGGGTTACAGATACGCAGTATTTT	CASSLEGTGVTDTQYF